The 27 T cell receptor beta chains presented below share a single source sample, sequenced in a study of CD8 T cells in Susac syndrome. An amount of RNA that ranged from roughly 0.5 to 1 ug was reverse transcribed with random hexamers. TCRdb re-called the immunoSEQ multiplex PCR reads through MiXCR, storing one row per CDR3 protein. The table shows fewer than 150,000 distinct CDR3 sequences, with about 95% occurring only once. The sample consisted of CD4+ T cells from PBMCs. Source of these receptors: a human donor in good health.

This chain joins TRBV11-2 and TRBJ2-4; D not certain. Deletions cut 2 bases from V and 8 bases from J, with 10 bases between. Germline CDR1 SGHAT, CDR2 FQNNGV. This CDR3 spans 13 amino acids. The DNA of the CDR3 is TGTGCCAGCAGCTTACGGCACAACGACATTCAGTACTTC. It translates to CASSLRHNDIQYF.

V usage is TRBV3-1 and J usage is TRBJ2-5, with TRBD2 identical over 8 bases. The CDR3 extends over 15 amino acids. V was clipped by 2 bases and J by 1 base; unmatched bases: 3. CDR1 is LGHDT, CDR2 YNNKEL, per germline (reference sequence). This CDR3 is CASSQRLAGQETQYF. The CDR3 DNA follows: TGTGCCAGCAGCCAACGGCTAGCGGGCCAAGAGACCCAGTACTTC.

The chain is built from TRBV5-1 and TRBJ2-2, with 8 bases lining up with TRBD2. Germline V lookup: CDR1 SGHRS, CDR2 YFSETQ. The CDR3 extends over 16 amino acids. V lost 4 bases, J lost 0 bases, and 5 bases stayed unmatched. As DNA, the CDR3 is TGCGCCAGCAGCAAGGTAGCGGGACCGAACACCGGGGAGCTGTTTTTT. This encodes CASSKVAGPNTGELFF.

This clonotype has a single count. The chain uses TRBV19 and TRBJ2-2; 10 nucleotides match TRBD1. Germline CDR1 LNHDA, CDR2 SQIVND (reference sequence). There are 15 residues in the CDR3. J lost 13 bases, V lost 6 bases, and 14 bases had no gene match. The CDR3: CASRRDRGNLQRLFF. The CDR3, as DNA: TGTGCCAGTAGAAGGGACAGGGGCAACCTACAGCGGCTGTTTTTT.

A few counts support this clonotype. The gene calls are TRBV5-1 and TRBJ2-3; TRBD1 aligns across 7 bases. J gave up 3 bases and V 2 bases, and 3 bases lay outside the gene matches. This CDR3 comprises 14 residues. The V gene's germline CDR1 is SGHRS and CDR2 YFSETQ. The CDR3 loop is CASSFGQETDTQYF. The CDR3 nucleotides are TGCGCCAGCAGCTTTGGACAGGAGACAGATACGCAGTATTTT.

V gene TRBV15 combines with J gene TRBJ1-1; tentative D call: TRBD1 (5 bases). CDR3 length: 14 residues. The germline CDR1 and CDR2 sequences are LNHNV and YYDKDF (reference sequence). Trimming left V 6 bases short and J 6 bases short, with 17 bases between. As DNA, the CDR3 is TGTGCCACCAGTCCGCACCAGGGTAACGCTGAAGCTTTCTTT. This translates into CATSPHQGNAEAFF.

CDR3 DNA: TGTGCCAGCAGCCCTCGGAGTGGGGGGGACGATACGCAGTATTTT. It encodes CASSPRSGGDDTQYF. V is TRBV7-9 and J is TRBJ2-3; 7 positions match TRBD2. This CDR3 has 15 amino acids. Looked up from germline, CDR1 is SEHNR and CDR2 is FQNEAQ (reference sequence). With V trimmed by 5 bases and J by 6 bases, 11 bases remained unmatched.

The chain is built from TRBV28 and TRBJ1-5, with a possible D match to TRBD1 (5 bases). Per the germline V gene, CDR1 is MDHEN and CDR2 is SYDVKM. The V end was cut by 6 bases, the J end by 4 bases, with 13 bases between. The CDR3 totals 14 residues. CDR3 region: CASSPLQGNQPQHF. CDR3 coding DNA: TGTGCCAGCAGCCCATTGCAGGGTAATCAGCCCCAGCATTTT.

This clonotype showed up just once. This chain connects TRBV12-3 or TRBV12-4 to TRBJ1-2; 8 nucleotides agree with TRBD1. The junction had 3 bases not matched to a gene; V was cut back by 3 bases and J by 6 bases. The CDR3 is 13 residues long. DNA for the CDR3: TGTGCCAGCAGTTTGACAGGGGAAAATGGCTACACCTTC. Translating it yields CASSLTGENGYTF.

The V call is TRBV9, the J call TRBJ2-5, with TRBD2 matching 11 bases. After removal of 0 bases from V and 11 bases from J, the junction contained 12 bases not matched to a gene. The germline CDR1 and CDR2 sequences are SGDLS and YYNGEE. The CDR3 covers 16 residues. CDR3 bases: TGTGCCAGCAGCGTAGACCCCGGGACTAGCGGACGAGTGCAGTACTTC. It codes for CASSVDPGTSGRVQYF.

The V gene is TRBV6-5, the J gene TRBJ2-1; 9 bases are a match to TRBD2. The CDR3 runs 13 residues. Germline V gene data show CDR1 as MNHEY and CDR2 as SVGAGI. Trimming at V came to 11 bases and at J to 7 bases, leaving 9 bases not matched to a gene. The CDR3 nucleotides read TGTGCCTCAGAGGCTAGCGGGGAGAATGAGCAGTTCTTC. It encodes CASEASGENEQFF.

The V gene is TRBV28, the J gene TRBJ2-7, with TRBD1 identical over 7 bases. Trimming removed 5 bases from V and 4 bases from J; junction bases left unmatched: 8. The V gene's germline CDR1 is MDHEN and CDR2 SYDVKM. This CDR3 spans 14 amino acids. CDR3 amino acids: CASSIRQGKYEQYF. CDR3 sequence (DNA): TGTGCCAGCAGTATCCGACAGGGAAAGTACGAGCAGTACTTC. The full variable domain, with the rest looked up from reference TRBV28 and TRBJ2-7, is DVKVTQSSRYLVKRTGEKVFLECVQDMDHENMFWYRQDPGLGLRLIYFSYDVKMKEKGDIPEGYSVSREKKERFSLILESASTNQTSMYLCASSIRQGKYEQYFGPGTRLTVT.

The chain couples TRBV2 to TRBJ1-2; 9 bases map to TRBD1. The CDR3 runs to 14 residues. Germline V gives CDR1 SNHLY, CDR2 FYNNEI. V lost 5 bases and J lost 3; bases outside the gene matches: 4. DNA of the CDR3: TGTGCCAGCAGTAAGGACAGGGGCGACTATGGCTACACCTTC. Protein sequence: CASSKDRGDYGYTF.

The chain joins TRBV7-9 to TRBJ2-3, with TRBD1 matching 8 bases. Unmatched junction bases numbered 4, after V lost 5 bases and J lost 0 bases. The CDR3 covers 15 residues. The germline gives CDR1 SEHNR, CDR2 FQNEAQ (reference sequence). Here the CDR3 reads CASSTGTGSTDTQYF. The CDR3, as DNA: TGTGCCAGCAGCACTGGGACAGGTAGCACAGATACGCAGTATTTT. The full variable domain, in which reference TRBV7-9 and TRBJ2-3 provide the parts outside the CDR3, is DTGVSQNPRHKITKRGQNVTFRCDPISEHNRLYWYRQTLGQGPEFLTYFQNEAQLEKSRLLSDRFSAERPKGSFSTLEIQRTEQGDSAMYLCASSTGTGSTDTQYFGPGTRLTVL.

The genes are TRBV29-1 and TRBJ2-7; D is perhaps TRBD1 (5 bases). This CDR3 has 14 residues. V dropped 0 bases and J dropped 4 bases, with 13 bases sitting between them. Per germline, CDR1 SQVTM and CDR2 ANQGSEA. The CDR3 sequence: CSVEDLRRGYEQYF. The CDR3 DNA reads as TGCAGCGTTGAAGATCTGAGAAGGGGATACGAGCAGTACTTC.

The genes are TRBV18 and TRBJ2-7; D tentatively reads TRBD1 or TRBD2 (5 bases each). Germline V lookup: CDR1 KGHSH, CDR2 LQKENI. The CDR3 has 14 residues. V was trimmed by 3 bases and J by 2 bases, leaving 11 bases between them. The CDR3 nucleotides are TGTGCCAGCTCACCTGGGACCGCTACCTACGAGCAGTACTTC. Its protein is CASSPGTATYEQYF.

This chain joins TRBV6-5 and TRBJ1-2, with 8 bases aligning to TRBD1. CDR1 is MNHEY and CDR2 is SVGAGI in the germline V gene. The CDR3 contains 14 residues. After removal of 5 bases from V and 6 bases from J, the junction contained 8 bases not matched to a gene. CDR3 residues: CASSQGAWVDGYTF. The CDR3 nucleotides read TGTGCCAGCAGTCAGGGGGCCTGGGTGGATGGCTACACCTTC.

The CDR3 DNA follows: TGTGCCAGCAGCTTAGCTTTAACTCCAGACTATGAGCAGTTCTTC. This gives the protein CASSLALTPDYEQFF. The chain uses TRBV7-2 and TRBJ2-1; D ambiguous. The CDR3 covers 15 residues. With 0 bases removed from V and 8 bases from J, the gap between germline ends came to 14 bases. From germline, CDR1 is SGHTA and CDR2 FQGNSA.

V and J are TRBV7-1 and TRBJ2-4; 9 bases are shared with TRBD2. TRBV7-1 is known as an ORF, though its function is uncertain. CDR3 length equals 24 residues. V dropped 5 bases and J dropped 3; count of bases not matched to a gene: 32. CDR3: CASSPTWPPTGLGGRAKGKNIQYF. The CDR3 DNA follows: TGTGCCAGCAGCCCGACGTGGCCCCCGACAGGGTTGGGCGGGAGGGCCAAGGGCAAAAACATTCAGTACTTC.

CDR3 sequence reads: CASSPGRIYGYTF. DNA for the CDR3: TGTGCCAGCAGCCCCGGACGGATCTATGGCTACACCTTC. The rearrangement joins TRBV7-9 to TRBJ1-2; D unclear. Trimming stripped 5 bases from V and 4 bases from J, with 11 bases between. This CDR3 region has 13 residues. CDR1 SEHNR and CDR2 FQNEAQ come from the germline V gene (reference sequence).

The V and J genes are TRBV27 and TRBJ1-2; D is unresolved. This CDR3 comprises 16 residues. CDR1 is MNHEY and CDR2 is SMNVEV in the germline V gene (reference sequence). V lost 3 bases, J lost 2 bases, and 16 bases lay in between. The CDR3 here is CASSFAEPLFNYGYTF. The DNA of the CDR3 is TGTGCCAGCAGTTTCGCGGAGCCCCTTTTCAACTATGGCTACACCTTC.

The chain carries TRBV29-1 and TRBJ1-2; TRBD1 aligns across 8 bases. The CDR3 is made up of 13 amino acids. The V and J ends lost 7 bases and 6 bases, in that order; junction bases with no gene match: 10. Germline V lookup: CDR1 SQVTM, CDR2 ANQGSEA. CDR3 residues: CSGGFGQGDGYTF. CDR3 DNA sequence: TGCAGCGGGGGATTCGGACAGGGCGATGGCTACACCTTC.

The CDR3 here is CACVQDWMSNQPQHF. The CDR3 nucleotides read TGTGCCTGTGTACAGGATTGGATGAGCAATCAGCCCCAGCATTTT. The V call is TRBV19, the J call TRBJ1-5; D perhaps matches TRBD1 (5 bases). Between the trimmed V and J ends, which lost 11 bases and 1 base, there was a span of 18 bases. In germline, CDR1 is LNHDA, CDR2 SQIVND (reference sequence). The CDR3 runs 15 residues.

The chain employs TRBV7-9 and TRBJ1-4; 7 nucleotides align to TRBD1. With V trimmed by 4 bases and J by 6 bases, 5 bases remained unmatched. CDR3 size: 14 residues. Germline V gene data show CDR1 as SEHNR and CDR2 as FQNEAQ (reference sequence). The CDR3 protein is CASSSDREDEKLFF. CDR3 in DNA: TGTGCCAGCAGCTCAGACAGGGAAGATGAAAAACTGTTTTTT.

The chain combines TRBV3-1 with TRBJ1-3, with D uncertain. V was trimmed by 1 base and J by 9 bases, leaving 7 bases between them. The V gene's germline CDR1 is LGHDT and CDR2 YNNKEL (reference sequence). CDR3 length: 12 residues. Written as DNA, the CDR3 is TGTGCCAGCAGCCAAGCGTCCGGCACCATATATTTT. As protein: CASSQASGTIYF. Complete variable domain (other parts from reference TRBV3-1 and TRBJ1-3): DTAVSQTPKYLVTQMGNDKSIKCEQNLGHDTMYWYKQDSKKFLKIMFSYNNKELIINETVPNRFSPKSPDKAHLNLHINSLELGDSAVYFCASSQASGTIYFGEGSWLTVV.

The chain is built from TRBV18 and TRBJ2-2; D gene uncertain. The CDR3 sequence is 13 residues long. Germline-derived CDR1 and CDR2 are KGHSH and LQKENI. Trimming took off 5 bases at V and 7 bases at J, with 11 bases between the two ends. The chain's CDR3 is CASSSLENGELFF. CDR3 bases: TGTGCCAGCTCAAGCCTAGAAAACGGGGAGCTGTTTTTT.

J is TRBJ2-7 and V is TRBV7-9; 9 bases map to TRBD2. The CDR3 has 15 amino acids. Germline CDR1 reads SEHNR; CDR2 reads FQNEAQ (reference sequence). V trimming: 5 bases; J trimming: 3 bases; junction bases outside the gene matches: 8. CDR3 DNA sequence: TGTGCCAGCAGCCAGGTGTTAGCGGGAGACTACGAGCAGTACTTC. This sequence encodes CASSQVLAGDYEQYF.